The 21 T cell receptor beta chains reported below all come from one sample, sequenced in a study of siplizumab effects on memory and regulatory T cells. This table comes from immunoSEQ multiplex PCR, and its TCRdb copy is limited to in-frame clones, with some not included. The sample lists tens of thousands of clones, 85% to 95% occurring once. The specimen sequenced was CD8+ T cells sorted from blood. All receptors come from a human donor in good health.

V and J are TRBV9 and TRBJ2-7, with 7 bases that match TRBD1. There are 13 residues in the CDR3. Germline V gene data show CDR1 as SGDLS and CDR2 as YYNGEE. Trimming took 3 bases from V and 4 from J; bases not matched to a gene: 4. The CDR3 sequence is CASSAPRGYEQYF. The CDR3 nucleotides read TGTGCCAGCAGCGCACCCAGGGGGTACGAGCAGTACTTC.

The CDR3 bases are TGTGCCAGTAGTCCGACGACGGTGCAGGAATTAACAGAGACCCAGTACTTC. This encodes CASSPTTVQELTETQYF. J is TRBJ2-5 and V is TRBV19; D remains unclear. Germline V lookup: CDR1 LNHDA, CDR2 SQIVND (reference sequence). Trimming stripped 5 bases from V and 4 bases from J, with 23 bases between. This CDR3 has 17 residues.

This chain links TRBV9 with TRBJ1-3; TRBD1 is a possible D gene (5 bases). Germline assignment: CDR1 SGDLS and CDR2 YYNGEE. The CDR3 runs 18 residues. The V gene lost 3 bases and the J gene lost 3 bases, with 22 bases spanning the gap. This chain's CDR3 is CASSAFGTIRVGGNTIYF. The CDR3 bases are TGTGCCAGCAGCGCTTTTGGGACTATCAGAGTGGGTGGAAACACCATATATTTT.

This rearrangement joins TRBV15 to TRBJ2-5; 9 bases align to TRBD1. This CDR3 is 15 amino acids long. After removal of 0 bases from V and 4 bases from J, the junction contained 3 bases not matched to a gene. Per the germline V gene, CDR1 is LNHNV and CDR2 is YYDKDF (reference sequence). The CDR3 DNA sequence: TGTGCCACCAGCAGAGATCGACAGGGGGGAGAGACCCAGTACTTC. Protein sequence: CATSRDRQGGETQYF.

The chain has TRBV13 and TRBJ1-3; 10 bases fit TRBD1. Unmatched junction bases numbered 3, after V lost 6 bases and J lost 4 bases. This CDR3 is 14 amino acids long. Germline loops: CDR1 PRHDT, CDR2 FYEKMQ (reference sequence). CDR3 DNA sequence: TGTGCCAGCAGTCGACAGGGGGCCGGAAACACCATATATTTT. Protein product: CASSRQGAGNTIYF.

This chain connects TRBV9 to TRBJ2-2, with 9 nucleotides matching TRBD2. CDR3 length: 16 amino acids. The V and J ends lost 0 bases and 3 bases, in that order; junction bases with no gene match: 3. Germline V gene data show CDR1 as SGDLS and CDR2 as YYNGEE. In nucleotides, the CDR3 is TGTGCCAGCAGCGTAGTTAGCGGGGGTTACACCGGGGAGCTGTTTTTT. Amino acid sequence: CASSVVSGGYTGELFF. Complete variable domain (other parts from reference TRBV9 and TRBJ2-2): DSGVTQTPKHLITATGQRVTLRCSPRSGDLSVYWYQQSLDQGLQFLIQYYNGEERAKGNILERFSAQQFPDLHSELNLSSLELGDSALYFCASSVVSGGYTGELFFGEGSRLTVL.

This clone was recorded once. CDR3 nucleotides: TGTGCCAGCAGCTTAGTAAGGGGACTGTACAATGAGCAGTTCTTC. It translates to CASSLVRGLYNEQFF. The rearrangement links TRBV11-2 to TRBJ2-1, with D tentatively TRBD2 (6 bases). The V end was cut by 1 base, the J end by 4 bases, with 11 bases between. The CDR3 sequence is 15 residues long. Germline loops: CDR1 SGHAT, CDR2 FQNNGV.

The chain recombines TRBV30 with TRBJ2-2; D is perhaps TRBD2 (5 bases). The CDR3 contains 12 residues. Per germline, CDR1 GTSNPN and CDR2 SVGIG (reference sequence). V dropped 2 bases and J dropped 7 bases, with 8 bases sitting between them. The CDR3 DNA reads TGTGCCTGGAGTCCCGCGGGCGGGGAGCTGTTTTTT. Protein: CAWSPAGGELFF.

The chain has TRBV19 and TRBJ2-1; D gene unclear. The CDR3 loop spans 14 amino acids. With 0 bases removed from V and 7 bases from J, the gap between germline ends came to 10 bases. CDR1 and CDR2 from the germline V gene are LNHDA and SQIVND (reference sequence). The CDR3, as DNA: TGTGCCAGTAGTATAGAAGACGGTCTAAATGAGCAGTTCTTC. This translates into CASSIEDGLNEQFF.

The genes are TRBV12-5 and TRBJ2-1; D might be TRBD1 or TRBD2, each matching 5 bases. The CDR3 loop spans 12 amino acids. Trimming cost V 5 bases and J 7 bases, with 9 bases left between them. Germline V lookup: CDR1 LGHNT, CDR2 FRNRAP. DNA of the CDR3: TGTGCTAGTGGTGGGACGTGGAATGAGCAGTTCTTC. Encoded protein: CASGGTWNEQFF.

CDR3 region: CASSEFEGPYGYTF. CDR3 in DNA: TGTGCCAGCAGTGAATTCGAGGGTCCCTATGGCTACACCTTC. J is TRBJ1-2 and V is TRBV2; D is uncertain. This CDR3 contains 14 residues. Germline CDR1 and CDR2: SNHLY and FYNNEI. V was pared by 2 bases and J by 4 bases, with 11 bases between.

This chain links TRBV5-4 with TRBJ1-5; no reliable D call. This CDR3 is 13 amino acids long. CDR1 SGHNT and CDR2 YYREEE come from the germline V gene (reference sequence). The V end lost 0 bases, the J end lost 6 bases, and 7 bases lay between the germline ends. The CDR3 is CASSLEDGQPQHF. In DNA, the CDR3 is TGTGCCAGCAGCTTGGAGGACGGTCAGCCCCAGCATTTT.

This clone came up once. Here the CDR3 reads CASSQVNSGLETQYF. DNA for the CDR3: TGCGCCAGCAGCCAAGTAAATTCCGGGTTAGAGACCCAGTACTTC. The chain combines TRBV4-1 with TRBJ2-5, with unresolved D. CDR3 size: 15 residues. V was shortened by 1 base and J by 4 bases, with 13 bases between the two germline ends. From germline, CDR1 is MGHRA and CDR2 YSYEKL.

In its sample, this clone was seen once. The V call is TRBV6-5, the J call TRBJ1-1; D not resolved. The CDR3 covers 13 residues. The germline V and J ends were trimmed by 0 bases and 6 bases, with 8 bases remaining between them. Per the germline V gene, CDR1 is MNHEY and CDR2 is SVGAGI. CDR3 amino acids: CASSYSFQAEAFF. The CDR3 coding sequence is TGTGCCAGCAGTTACTCTTTCCAGGCTGAAGCTTTCTTT.

The chain recombines TRBV7-3 with TRBJ2-7, with a weak D call TRBD2 (6 bases). Trimming left V 4 bases short and J 2 bases short, with 15 bases between. Germline values: CDR1 SGHTA, CDR2 FQGTGA. The CDR3 length is 15 residues. In DNA form, the CDR3 reads TGTGCCAGCAGCTCAAGAGGAGGAGGGACCTACGAGCAGTACTTC. This gives the protein CASSSRGGGTYEQYF.

The chain couples TRBV6-1 to TRBJ2-7; D unresolved. V lost 2 bases to trimming and J lost 6 bases, with 14 bases between them. This CDR3 spans 14 amino acids. The germline gives CDR1 MNHNS, CDR2 SASEGT. CDR3 loop: CASSETQFPLEQYF. The CDR3 region has the DNA TGTGCCAGCAGTGAAACCCAGTTCCCCCTCGAGCAGTACTTC.

The rearrangement joins TRBV29-1 to TRBJ2-1, with D possibly being TRBD1 or TRBD2 (5 bases each). CDR1 and CDR2 from the germline V gene are SQVTM and ANQGSEA. The ends were cut back, 4 bases at V and 4 bases at J, with 11 bases in the middle. This CDR3 region has 13 residues. The chain's CDR3 is CSVGEGPYNEQFF. The CDR3 nucleotides read TGCAGCGTTGGCGAGGGACCTTACAATGAGCAGTTCTTC.

The V gene is TRBV4-3, the J gene TRBJ2-7; 8 bases match TRBD1. The germline CDR1 and CDR2 sequences are LGHNA and YSLEER. With V trimmed by 4 bases and J by 4 bases, 3 bases remained unmatched. There are 13 residues in the CDR3. CDR3 nucleotide sequence: TGCGCCAGCAGCCCCTGGACAGGGTACGAGCAGTACTTC. Translated, it gives CASSPWTGYEQYF.

This clone was seen a single time. The chain carries TRBV14 and TRBJ2-7, with D perhaps matching TRBD1 or TRBD2 (5 bases each). This CDR3 spans 15 amino acids. Germline loops: CDR1 SGHDN, CDR2 FVKESK. The V end lost 1 base, the J end lost 1 base, and 11 bases lay between the germline ends. For the CDR3, the DNA is TGTGCCAGCAGCCAAGGCAGGGAGCGTTCCTACGAGCAGTACTTC. Protein sequence: CASSQGRERSYEQYF.

The V and J genes are TRBV6-6 and TRBJ2-7, with a possible D match to TRBD2 (7 bases). The germline V gene encodes CDR1 MNHNY and CDR2 SVGAGI (reference sequence). The ends were cut back, 3 bases at V and 4 bases at J, with 16 bases in the middle. CDR3 size: 15 residues. The CDR3, as DNA: TGTGCCAGCAGTTATGAAGGCAGGGGAGGGTACGAGCAGTACTTC. Translating gives CASSYEGRGGYEQYF.

Here the CDR3 reads CASSETEFQETQYF. In DNA form, the CDR3 reads TGTGCCAGCAGCGAAACAGAGTTCCAAGAGACCCAGTACTTC. This chain connects TRBV5-6 to TRBJ2-5; D not resolved. The germline CDR1 and CDR2 sequences are SGHDT and YYEEEE. Trimming took 4 bases from V and 1 from J, leaving 11 bases between them. This CDR3 region has 14 residues.